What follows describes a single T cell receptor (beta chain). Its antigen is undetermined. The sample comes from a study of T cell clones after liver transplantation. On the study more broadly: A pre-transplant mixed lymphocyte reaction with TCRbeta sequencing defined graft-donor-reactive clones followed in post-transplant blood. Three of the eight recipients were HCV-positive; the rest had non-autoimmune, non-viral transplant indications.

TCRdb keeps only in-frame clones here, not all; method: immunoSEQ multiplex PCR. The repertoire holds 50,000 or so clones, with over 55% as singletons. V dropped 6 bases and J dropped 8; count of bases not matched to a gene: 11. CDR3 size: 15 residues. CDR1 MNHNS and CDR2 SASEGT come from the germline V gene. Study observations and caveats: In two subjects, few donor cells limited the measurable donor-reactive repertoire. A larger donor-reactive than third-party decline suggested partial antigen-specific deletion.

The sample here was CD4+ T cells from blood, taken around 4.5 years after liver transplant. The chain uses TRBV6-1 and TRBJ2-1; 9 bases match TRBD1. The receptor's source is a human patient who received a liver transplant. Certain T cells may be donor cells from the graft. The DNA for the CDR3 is TGTGCCAGCAGGACGAAACAGGGGGCACTTGATGAGCAGTTCTTC. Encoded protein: CASRTKQGALDEQFF.